The 19 T cell receptor beta chains below all came from one sample that was sequenced in a study of T cells expressing NK-cell markers. TCRdb reanalyzed the 5' RACE reads and collapses them to one entry per CDR3 protein, without DNA. The clone table shows 550,000 to 600,000 distinct CDR3 sequences, with the ten largest holding under 4.5%. Sequencing was done on a sample of blood T cells: a sorted CD56 or NKG2C T cell subset, CD4+ or CD8+ T cells, or bulk PBMC T cells (not recorded which). The origin of the receptors is a man between 18 and 29 years old in good health.

Here the CDR3 reads CSVEVGRTEQETQYF. V gene TRBV29-1 combines with J gene TRBJ2-5; checking the TCRdb D call of TRBD1 is not possible without DNA. CDR3 length equals 15 residues. Germline-derived CDR1 and CDR2 are SQVTM and ANQGSEA.

This chain joins TRBV12-3 or TRBV12-4 and TRBJ1-5; without DNA, the TCRdb call of TRBD1 cannot be checked. CDR3 size: 13 residues. The CDR3 reads CATSKGAGQPQHF.

The rearrangement links TRBV5-1 to TRBJ2-1; with no DNA, the TCRdb D assignment of TRBD2 cannot be verified. This CDR3 is 16 amino acids long. Germline V gene data show CDR1 as SGHRS and CDR2 as YFSETQ. The CDR3 sequence is CASSLSLAGGQGEQFF.

The genes are TRBV20-1 and TRBJ2-3; the TCRdb D gene call, TRBD2, has no DNA to confirm it. The CDR3 has 14 amino acids. Germline CDR1 DFQATT, CDR2 SNEGSKA (reference sequence). CDR3 sequence: CSASEARDTDTQYF.

The CDR3 loop reads CASISGPGDTQYF. This rearrangement joins TRBV25-1 to TRBJ2-3; TCRdb gives TRBD2 as the D gene, but with no DNA this cannot be confirmed. The CDR3 is 13 amino acids. Germline CDR1 and CDR2: MGHDK and SYGVNS.

The V and J genes are TRBV12-3 or TRBV12-4 and TRBJ2-2; TCRdb picks TRBD2, but there is no DNA to check that call. The CDR3 length is 16 residues. CDR3 residues: CASRVDGIANTGELFF.

The genes are TRBV20-1 and TRBJ2-6. The CDR3 has 16 residues. CDR1 DFQATT and CDR2 SNEGSKA come from the germline V gene (reference sequence). This CDR3 is CSARGPAGSGANVLTF.

V and J are TRBV12-3 or TRBV12-4 and TRBJ1-4; TCRdb outputs TRBD1, but without DNA this stays unchecked. This CDR3 is 16 amino acids long. The CDR3 is CASSLGGGLVNEKLFF.

J is TRBJ2-7 and V is TRBV27; there is no DNA to check the TCRdb D call of TRBD1. This CDR3 has 17 amino acids. Per the germline V gene, CDR1 is MNHEY and CDR2 is SMNVEV (reference sequence). This CDR3 reads CASSLARPNRDSYEQYF.

The V gene is TRBV5-1, the J gene TRBJ2-1; without DNA, the TCRdb call of TRBD1 cannot be checked. This CDR3 contains 13 residues. Germline V gene lookup returns CDR1 SGHRS and CDR2 YFSETQ. CDR3 amino acids: CASSPLEFNEQFF.

The chain links TRBV19 to TRBJ2-1; TCRdb outputs TRBD2, but without DNA this stays unchecked. CDR3 length: 14 amino acids. Germline loops: CDR1 LNHDA, CDR2 SQIVND (reference sequence). CDR3 amino acids: CASSIGAAGNEQFF.

The rearrangement joins TRBV29-1 to TRBJ2-5; TCRdb picks TRBD1, but there is no DNA to check that call. The CDR3 runs to 13 residues. Germline assignment: CDR1 SQVTM and CDR2 ANQGSEA. This chain's CDR3 is CSSIDRGIETQYF.

The chain is built from TRBV6-5 and TRBJ1-3; absent DNA, TCRdb's TRBD1 call cannot be checked. The CDR3 contains 17 residues. From germline, CDR1 is MNHEY and CDR2 SVGAGI. The CDR3 protein is CASSYTGERGTGNTIYF.

The J gene is TRBJ2-1, the V gene TRBV27; no DNA is available, so the TRBD2 call from TCRdb remains unchecked. Germline V gene sequence: CDR1 MNHEY, CDR2 SMNVEV (reference sequence). The CDR3 runs to 17 residues. CDR3 sequence reads: CASSFLVGLGGYNEQFF.

The chain combines TRBV7-2 with TRBJ1-3; TCRdb calls TRBD1, which cannot be checked without DNA. The CDR3 has 17 residues. The germline V gene has CDR1 SGHTA and CDR2 FQGNSA. The CDR3 loop reads CASSWSGAPSSGNTIYF.

The rearrangement joins TRBV29-1 to TRBJ2-1; TCRdb returns TRBD1, unconfirmable since there is no DNA. Germline V gene lookup returns CDR1 SQVTM and CDR2 ANQGSEA. The CDR3 is 15 amino acids. CDR3 in amino acids: CSVEGGQGSYNEQFF.

The V gene is TRBV7-9, the J gene TRBJ2-7; TCRdb's D call, TRBD2, is unchecked because there is no DNA. Germline-derived CDR1 and CDR2 are SEHNR and FQNEAQ (reference sequence). CDR3 size: 15 residues. The CDR3 loop is CASSNSGRFVHEQYF. Together with reference TRBV7-9 and TRBJ2-7, the CDR3 gives the full variable domain: DTGVSQNPRHKITKRGQNVTFRCDPISEHNRLYWYRQTLGQGPEFLTYFQNEAQLEKSRLLSDRFSAERPKGSFSTLEIQRTEQGDSAMYLCASSNSGRFVHEQYFGPGTRLTVT.

This rearrangement joins TRBV4-2 to TRBJ2-7; the TCRdb call, TRBD2, lacks DNA for checking. This CDR3 has 17 amino acids. Germline V gene data show CDR1 as LGHNA and CDR2 as YNFKEQ. The CDR3 here is CASSQSLAGGRAYEQYF.

The chain recombines TRBV12-3 or TRBV12-4 with TRBJ2-7. There are 14 residues in the CDR3. The CDR3 reads CASSLAFGSYEQYF.